These 24 T cell receptor beta chains originate from one sample sequenced in a study of T cell repertoires in cytomegalovirus infection. Their specific antigens are unknown. In TCRdb, the reads were re-called with MiXCR into one record per CDR3 protein. The repertoire includes approximately 990,000 distinct CDR3 sequences, around 31% of them detected once, and roughly 13% sits in the top ten. Sample: cultured CD8+ T cells from PBMCs, taken from culture after CMV antigen stimulation. The source is a human donor in good health (CMV status not recorded). Some clones in this sample may be carry-over from other donors' samples.

This clonotype was observed a handful of times. This chain joins TRBV7-2 and TRBJ1-1, with 9 bases lining up with TRBD1. The CDR3 runs to 14 residues. Per the germline V gene, CDR1 is SGHTA and CDR2 is FQGNSA. V was pared by 8 bases and J by 3 bases, with 7 bases of the junction left unmatched. Here the CDR3 reads CASEKQGADTEAFF. DNA for the CDR3: TGTGCCAGCGAGAAACAGGGGGCGGACACTGAAGCTTTCTTT.

For this clonotype: Here the CDR3 omits its conserved ending phenylalanine or tryptophan, so a read error is the likely source. The chain employs TRBV4-1 and TRBJ2-3; the D is unclear. Germline V gives CDR1 MGHRA, CDR2 YSYEKL. V lost 0 bases and J 2 bases, leaving 9 bases between the germline ends. This CDR3 is built from 15 residues. The CDR3 DNA sequence: TGCGCCAGCAGCCAAGATTTTACCTACACAGATACGCAGTATCTT. Translated: CASSQDFTYTDTQYL.

The V gene is TRBV6-5, the J gene TRBJ2-7; perhaps TRBD1 as D (5 bases). The germline V gene encodes CDR1 MNHEY and CDR2 SVGAGI. V dropped 0 bases and J dropped 2 bases, with 11 bases sitting between them. This CDR3 comprises 15 residues. In DNA, the CDR3 is TGTGCCAGCAGTTACTCGGAAGGGGCCCCCTACGAGCAGTACGTC. Translation gives CASSYSEGAPYEQYV.

The sample holds a few counts of this clonotype. The chain carries TRBV12-3 or TRBV12-4 and TRBJ2-7, with D uncertain. Trimming stripped 6 bases from V and 4 bases from J, with 10 bases between. The CDR3 is 12 amino acids. The CDR3 DNA is TGTGCCAGCAGCCCCATGACATACGAGCAGTACTTC. Translating it yields CASSPMTYEQYF.

The chain links TRBV6-5 to TRBJ2-2; the D call may be TRBD1 or TRBD2 (5 bases each). Trimming removed 1 base from V and 5 bases from J, with 17 bases in between. CDR3 length equals 17 residues. The germline gives CDR1 MNHEY, CDR2 SVGAGI. The CDR3 loop is CASSYLSGRDATGELFF. The CDR3 DNA sequence: TGTGCCAGCAGTTACTTGTCCGGCAGGGACGCGACCGGGGAGCTGTTTTTT.

V and J are TRBV9 and TRBJ2-3; tentatively, D is TRBD2 (5 bases). The CDR3 has 15 residues. Trimming stripped 1 base from V and 2 bases from J, with 11 bases between. Germline CDR1 and CDR2: SGDLS and YYNGEE. This CDR3 reads CASSVTGSDTDTQYF. In DNA, the CDR3 is TGTGCCAGCAGCGTAACGGGATCCGACACAGATACGCAGTATTTT.

The table lists this clonotype with a few counts. This chain links TRBV7-8 with TRBJ1-2; the match to TRBD1 covers 7 bases. Per the germline V gene, CDR1 is SGHVS and CDR2 is FQNEAQ. The junction had 11 bases not matched to a gene; V was cut back by 5 bases and J by 8 bases. The CDR3 is 14 amino acids. CDR3 sequence: CASSATTGAGGYTF. CDR3 bases: TGTGCCAGCAGCGCAACTACAGGGGCAGGGGGCTACACCTTC.

About this clonotype itself: Since a much larger clone is just one base distant, this may be a read error. The V and J genes are TRBV7-8 and TRBJ1-1; D gene ambiguous. V shed 8 bases and J shed 4 bases, with 17 bases lying between them. This CDR3 comprises 14 residues. Germline V gives CDR1 SGHVS, CDR2 FQNEAQ. The CDR3 DNA reads as TGTGCCAGCGGGTGGGCAGGCAGTATCACTGAAGCTTTCTTT. This translates into CASGWAGSITEAFF.

The chain has TRBV12-3 or TRBV12-4 and TRBJ2-2; the D is unclear. Trimming stripped 5 bases from V and 0 bases from J, with 13 bases between. The CDR3 is 16 amino acids. The CDR3 nucleotides read TGTGCCAGCAGTCCTATGCCAGTTACGAACACCGGGGAGCTGTTTTTT. Translating gives CASSPMPVTNTGELFF.

The gene calls are TRBV20-1 and TRBJ1-5; D is undetermined. Trimming shortened V by 0 bases and J by 3 bases, and 12 bases separated the two germline ends. The length of the CDR3 is 15 residues. Germline-derived CDR1 and CDR2 are DFQATT and SNEGSKA (reference sequence). CDR3 in amino acids: CSARDLEGNNQPQHF. DNA for the CDR3: TGCAGTGCTAGAGATCTCGAGGGAAACAATCAGCCCCAGCATTTT.

This clonotype came up a few times. J is TRBJ2-2 and V is TRBV19, with 12 positions matching TRBD2. The length of the CDR3 is 18 residues. The junction had 8 bases not matched to a gene; V was cut back by 2 bases and J by 4 bases. From germline, CDR1 is LNHDA and CDR2 SQIVND (reference sequence). CDR3 protein: CASSIWGLAGRSTGELFF. CDR3 DNA: TGTGCCAGTAGTATATGGGGACTAGCGGGTCGAAGCACCGGGGAGCTGTTTTTT.

CDR3 coding DNA: TGTGCCAGCAGCTCCATTGGGAGGGTGGACAATCAGCCCCAGCATTTT. Its translation is CASSSIGRVDNQPQHF. The chain uses TRBV6-2 or TRBV6-3 and TRBJ1-5; D not certain. The V gene's germline CDR1 is MNHEY and CDR2 SVGEGT. The CDR3 has 16 amino acids. Between the trimmed V and J ends, which lost 6 bases and 3 bases, there was a span of 18 bases.

This clonotype came up a few times. This rearrangement joins TRBV7-8 to TRBJ2-5, with 8 bases identical to TRBD1. This CDR3 is 15 amino acids long. Germline lookup yields CDR1 SGHVS and CDR2 FQNEAQ. J gave up 4 bases and V 0 bases, and 4 bases lay outside the gene matches. CDR3 in DNA: TGTGCCAGCAGCTTAGCGCGCACAGGGGGAGAGACCCAGTACTTC. This encodes CASSLARTGGETQYF.

The chain couples TRBV4-1 to TRBJ2-4; D may correspond to TRBD1 or TRBD2 (6 bases each). Trimming cost V 2 bases and J 10 bases, with 18 bases left between them. Per germline, CDR1 MGHRA and CDR2 YSYEKL. CDR3 length equals 15 residues. DNA of the CDR3: TGCGCCAGCAGCCAAACCGGGACAAGGAGCGGGATTCAGTACTTC. It encodes CASSQTGTRSGIQYF.

Ten or more counts support this clonotype. This chain links TRBV12-3 or TRBV12-4 with TRBJ2-3; TRBD2 matches 7 bases. CDR3 length: 17 amino acids. Trimming removed 6 bases from V and 3 bases from J; junction bases left unmatched: 15. CDR3 bases: TGTGCCAGCAGACGTCCTGGTGAAGCGGGGAAAACAGATACGCAGTATTTT. Translation: CASRRPGEAGKTDTQYF.

This clonotype was picked up many times. The chain couples TRBV7-2 to TRBJ1-4; D possibly corresponds to TRBD1 (6 bases). V was cut by 1 base and J by 0 bases, with 15 bases left in between. Germline-derived CDR1 and CDR2 are SGHTA and FQGNSA. CDR3 size: 18 residues. CDR3 in amino acids: CASSLGPRTAATNEKLFF. CDR3 sequence (DNA): TGTGCCAGCAGCTTAGGGCCCAGGACAGCCGCAACTAATGAAAAACTGTTTTTT.

This clonotype was seen only a few times. V is TRBV7-8 and J is TRBJ1-1; 9 bases align to TRBD1. With V trimmed by 2 bases and J by 0 bases, 13 bases remained unmatched. The CDR3 totals 19 residues. Per germline, CDR1 SGHVS and CDR2 FQNEAQ. The CDR3: CASSLRGTGPQGLNTEAFF. In nucleotides, the CDR3 is TGTGCCAGCAGCTTACGTGGGACAGGGCCCCAGGGCTTGAACACTGAAGCTTTCTTT.

The table lists this clonotype with a few counts. The rearrangement links TRBV28 to TRBJ2-7; TRBD2 matches 7 bases. V dropped 10 bases and J dropped 0; count of bases not matched to a gene: 6. The germline V gene encodes CDR1 MDHEN and CDR2 SYDVKM. This CDR3 has 13 amino acids. Here the CDR3 reads CATTGTTSYEQYV. The CDR3, as DNA: TGTGCCACTACCGGGACTACCTCCTACGAGCAGTACGTC.

V usage is TRBV5-1 and J usage is TRBJ2-7; no clear D. Germline loops: CDR1 SGHRS, CDR2 YFSETQ. The V gene lost 6 bases and the J gene lost 7 bases, with 29 bases spanning the gap. This CDR3 comprises 17 residues. CDR3 sequence (DNA): TGCGCCAGCACCGGGTGGGCTGAGTCGGCGAACTCGCGGGAGCAGTACTTC. It specifies CASTGWAESANSREQYF.

This sequence joins TRBV10-3 and TRBJ2-1, with 8 bases identical to TRBD2. After removal of 5 bases from V and 4 bases from J, the junction contained 7 bases not matched to a gene. This CDR3 contains 15 residues. Germline V gives CDR1 ENHRY, CDR2 SYGVKD. The CDR3 DNA is TGTGCCATCAGTCCCGGGGGGGGCAGTTACAATGAGCAGTTCTTC. This translates into CAISPGGGSYNEQFF.

The CDR3 region has the DNA TGTGCCAGCAGCTTGGATGACACCTCTGGAAACACCATATATTTT. It encodes CASSLDDTSGNTIYF. The V call is TRBV5-6, the J call TRBJ1-3; D is undetermined. Trimming took off 0 bases at V and 0 bases at J, with 7 bases between the two ends. CDR1 SGHDT and CDR2 YYEEEE come from the germline V gene. CDR3 length: 15 amino acids.

This chain joins TRBV4-1 and TRBJ2-7; 10 bases are a match to TRBD1. V lost 2 bases to trimming and J lost 5 bases; unmatched junction nucleotides: 6. Germline lookup yields CDR1 MGHRA and CDR2 YSYEKL. The CDR3 totals 15 residues. In DNA, the CDR3 is TGCGCCAGCAGCCAAACCACCGGGACAGGGGACGAGCAGTACGTC. It is translated as CASSQTTGTGDEQYV.

With regard to this clonotype: The junction does not match germline at one end; this may be a read error. This sequence joins TRBV5-3 and TRBJ2-3; D remains unclear. TRBV5-3 is marked as an open reading frame, function uncertain. CDR3 size: 11 residues. The CDR3 reads CASSFPPTQYF. DNA for the CDR3: TGTGCCAGCAGCTTCCCCCCCACGCAGTATTTT.

V gene TRBV3-1 combines with J gene TRBJ1-2; perhaps TRBD1 as D (6 bases). The CDR3 extends over 15 amino acids. Trimming left V 3 bases short and J 4 bases short, with 15 bases between. Germline V CDR1 and CDR2: LGHDT, YNNKEL (reference sequence). CDR3 amino acids: CASSHRDTYVYGYTF. DNA for the CDR3: TGTGCCAGCAGCCACCGGGACACCTACGTCTATGGCTACACCTTC.